This paragraph reports one TCR beta chain. Its target is not known. Distinct nucleotide sequences in the sample also encode this CDR3. The record originates from a study of beta chain features in type 1 diabetes. Study-wide background: Age, gender, cell numbers and subset yield matched between patients and controls. Study conclusions and caveats: VDJ junctions from type 1 diabetes patients carried fewer insertions and larger deletions. Shorter TCRB CDR3s, moderately but significantly so, were found in Type 1 diabetes patients in all four CD4+ subsets.

The germline gives CDR1 MDHEN, CDR2 SYDVKM. The CDR3 spans 13 residues. V dropped 6 bases and J dropped 5 bases, with 13 bases sitting between them. A heparinised blood draw that averaged about 100 mL was obtained once from each donor. The whole isolated RNA underwent reverse transcription, so sequencing captured expressed TCRB transcripts. Sequenced by immunoSEQ multiplex PCR; TCRdb stores in-frame clones only, minus some. The sample holds a few hundred thousand clones, 9.5% to 10% seen once. This clonotype was obtained from a man under 40 with type 1 diabetes. The sequenced sample consisted of central memory CD4+ T cells from blood. The rearrangement uses TRBV28 and TRBJ2-5; possible D gene TRBD2, 7 bases. The CDR3 here is CASSEGGRETQYF. The CDR3 DNA sequence: TGTGCCAGCAGCGAGGGGGGGAGGGAGACCCAGTACTTC.